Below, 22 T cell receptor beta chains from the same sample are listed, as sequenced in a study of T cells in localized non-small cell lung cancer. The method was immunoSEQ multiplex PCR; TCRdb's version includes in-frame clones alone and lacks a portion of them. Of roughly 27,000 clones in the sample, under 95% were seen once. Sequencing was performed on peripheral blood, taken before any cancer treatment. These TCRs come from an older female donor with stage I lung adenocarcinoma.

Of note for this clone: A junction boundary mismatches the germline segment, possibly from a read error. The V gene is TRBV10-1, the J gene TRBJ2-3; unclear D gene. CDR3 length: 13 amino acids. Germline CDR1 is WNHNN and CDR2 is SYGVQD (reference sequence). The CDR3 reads CASGDPNTDTQYF. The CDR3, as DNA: TGCGCCAGCGGTGACCCAAACACAGATACGCAGTATTTT.

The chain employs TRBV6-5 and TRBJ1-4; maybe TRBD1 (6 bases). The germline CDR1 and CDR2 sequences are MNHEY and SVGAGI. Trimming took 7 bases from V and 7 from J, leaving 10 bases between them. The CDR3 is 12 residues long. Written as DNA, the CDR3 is TGTGCCAGCAAAGGGGGTGGTGAAAAACTGTTTTTT. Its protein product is CASKGGGEKLFF.

The CDR3 spells CAWTPWDTGELFF. In DNA form, the CDR3 reads TGTGCCTGGACCCCGTGGGATACCGGGGAGCTGTTTTTT. The chain recombines TRBV30 with TRBJ2-2; D gene unclear. Trimming took 4 bases from V and 5 from J, leaving 11 bases between them. The CDR3 has 13 amino acids. Germline V lookup: CDR1 GTSNPN, CDR2 SVGIG (reference sequence).

In nucleotides, the CDR3 is TGTGCCATCAGTGCCGACAGGGGGTTCAACGAGCAGTACTTC. Translated, it gives CAISADRGFNEQYF. V is TRBV10-3 and J is TRBJ2-7; 9 bases align to TRBD1. V trimming: 4 bases; J trimming: 5 bases; junction bases outside the gene matches: 6. The germline gives CDR1 ENHRY, CDR2 SYGVKD. This CDR3 is 14 amino acids long.

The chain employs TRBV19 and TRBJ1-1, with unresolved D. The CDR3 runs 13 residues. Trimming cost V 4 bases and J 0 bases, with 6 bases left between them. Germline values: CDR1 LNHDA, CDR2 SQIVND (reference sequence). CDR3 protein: CASSKQLNTEAFF. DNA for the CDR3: TGTGCCAGTAGTAAACAGCTGAACACTGAAGCTTTCTTT.

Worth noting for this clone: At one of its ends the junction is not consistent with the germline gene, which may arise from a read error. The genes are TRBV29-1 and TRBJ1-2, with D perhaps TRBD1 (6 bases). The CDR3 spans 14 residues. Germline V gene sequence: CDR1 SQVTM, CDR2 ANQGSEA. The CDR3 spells CSVEGIGGRGGYTF. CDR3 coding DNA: TGCAGCGTAGAAGGGATAGGGGGGAGAGGAGGCTACACCTTC.

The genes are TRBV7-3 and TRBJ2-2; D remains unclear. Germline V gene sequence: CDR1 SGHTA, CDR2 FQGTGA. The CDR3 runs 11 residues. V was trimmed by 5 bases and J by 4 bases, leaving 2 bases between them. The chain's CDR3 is CASSLTGELFF. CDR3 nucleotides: TGTGCCAGCAGCCTCACCGGGGAGCTGTTTTTT.

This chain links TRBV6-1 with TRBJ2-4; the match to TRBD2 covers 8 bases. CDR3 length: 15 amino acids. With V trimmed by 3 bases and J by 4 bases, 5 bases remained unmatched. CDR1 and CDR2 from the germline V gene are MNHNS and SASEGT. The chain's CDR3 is CASSDREGGKNIQYF. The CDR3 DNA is TGTGCCAGCAGTGATCGGGAGGGGGGTAAAAACATTCAGTACTTC.

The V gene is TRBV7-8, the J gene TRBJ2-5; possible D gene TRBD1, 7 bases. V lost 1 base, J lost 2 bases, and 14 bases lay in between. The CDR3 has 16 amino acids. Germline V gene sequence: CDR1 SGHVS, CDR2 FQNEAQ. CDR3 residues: CASSLVGGRGQETQYF. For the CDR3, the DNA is TGTGCCAGCAGCTTAGTGGGGGGCAGGGGGCAAGAGACCCAGTACTTC.

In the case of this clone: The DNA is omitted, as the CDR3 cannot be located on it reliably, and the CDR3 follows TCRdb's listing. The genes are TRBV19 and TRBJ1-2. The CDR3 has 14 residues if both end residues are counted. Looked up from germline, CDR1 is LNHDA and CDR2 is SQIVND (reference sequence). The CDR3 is CASSTSVGGYGYTF.

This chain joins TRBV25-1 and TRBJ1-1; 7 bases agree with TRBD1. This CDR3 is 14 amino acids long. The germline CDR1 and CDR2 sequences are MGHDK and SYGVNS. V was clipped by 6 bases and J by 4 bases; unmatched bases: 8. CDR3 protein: CASRKGDRVTEAFF. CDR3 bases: TGTGCCAGCAGGAAGGGGGACAGAGTCACTGAAGCTTTCTTT.

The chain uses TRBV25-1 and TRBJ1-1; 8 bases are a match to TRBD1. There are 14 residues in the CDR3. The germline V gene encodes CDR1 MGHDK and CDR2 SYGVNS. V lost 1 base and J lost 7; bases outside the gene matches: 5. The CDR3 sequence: CASSESDRAYEAFF. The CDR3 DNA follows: TGTGCCAGCAGTGAATCGGACAGGGCATATGAAGCTTTCTTT.

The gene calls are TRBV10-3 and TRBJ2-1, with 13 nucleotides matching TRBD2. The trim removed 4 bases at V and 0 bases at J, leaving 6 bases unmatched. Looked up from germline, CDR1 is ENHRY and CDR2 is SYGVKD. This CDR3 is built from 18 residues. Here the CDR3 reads CAISATSGRLSSYNEQFF. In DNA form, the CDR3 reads TGTGCCATCAGTGCGACTAGCGGGAGGTTGAGCTCCTACAATGAGCAGTTCTTC.

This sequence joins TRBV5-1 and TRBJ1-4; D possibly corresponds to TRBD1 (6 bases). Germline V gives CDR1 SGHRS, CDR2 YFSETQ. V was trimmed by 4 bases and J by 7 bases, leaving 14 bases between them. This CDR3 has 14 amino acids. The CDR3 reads CASSPDRGGEKLFF. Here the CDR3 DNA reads TGCGCCAGCAGCCCGGACAGAGGAGGTGAAAAACTGTTTTTT. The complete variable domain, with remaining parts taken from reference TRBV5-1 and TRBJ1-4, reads KAGVTQTPRYLIKTRGQQVTLSCSPISGHRSVSWYQQTPGQGLQFLFEYFSETQRNKGNFPGRFSGRQFSNSRSEMNVSTLELGDSALYLCASSPDRGGEKLFFGSGTQLSVL.

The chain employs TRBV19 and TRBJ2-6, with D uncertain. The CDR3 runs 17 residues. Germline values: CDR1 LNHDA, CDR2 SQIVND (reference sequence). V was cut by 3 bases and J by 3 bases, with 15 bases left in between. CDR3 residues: CASSIGGRTVGANVLTF. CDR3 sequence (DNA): TGTGCCAGTAGTATCGGTGGCCGGACCGTTGGGGCCAACGTCCTGACTTTC.

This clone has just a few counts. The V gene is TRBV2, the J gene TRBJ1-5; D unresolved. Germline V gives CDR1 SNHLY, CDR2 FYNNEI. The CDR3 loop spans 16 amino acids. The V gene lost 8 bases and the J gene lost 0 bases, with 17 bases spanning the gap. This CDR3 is CASADGYYFSNQPQHF. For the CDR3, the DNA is TGTGCCAGCGCAGATGGATATTATTTTAGCAATCAGCCCCAGCATTTT.

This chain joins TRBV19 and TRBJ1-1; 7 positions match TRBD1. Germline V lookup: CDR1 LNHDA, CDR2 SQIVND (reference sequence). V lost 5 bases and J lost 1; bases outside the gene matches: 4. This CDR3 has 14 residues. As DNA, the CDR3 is TGTGCCAGTAGTGTACGGACAGGGAACACTGAAGCTTTCTTT. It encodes CASSVRTGNTEAFF.

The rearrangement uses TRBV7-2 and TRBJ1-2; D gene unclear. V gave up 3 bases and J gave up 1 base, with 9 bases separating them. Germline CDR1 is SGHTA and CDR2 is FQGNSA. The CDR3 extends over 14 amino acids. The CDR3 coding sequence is TGTGCCAGCAGCTTTGGCGGAGGTAACTATGGCTACACCTTC. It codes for CASSFGGGNYGYTF.

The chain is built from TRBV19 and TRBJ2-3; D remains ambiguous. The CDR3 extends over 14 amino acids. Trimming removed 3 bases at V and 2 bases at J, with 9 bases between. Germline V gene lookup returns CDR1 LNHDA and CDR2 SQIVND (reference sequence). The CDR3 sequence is CASSMYSNTDTQYF. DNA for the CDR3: TGTGCCAGTAGTATGTATTCGAACACAGATACGCAGTATTTT.

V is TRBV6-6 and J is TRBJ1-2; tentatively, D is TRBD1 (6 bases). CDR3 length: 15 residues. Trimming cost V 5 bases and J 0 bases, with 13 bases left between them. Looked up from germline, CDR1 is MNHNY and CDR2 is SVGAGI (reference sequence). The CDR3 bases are TGTGCCAGCAGTCAGCCAGGGGAACCTAACTATGGCTACACCTTC. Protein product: CASSQPGEPNYGYTF.

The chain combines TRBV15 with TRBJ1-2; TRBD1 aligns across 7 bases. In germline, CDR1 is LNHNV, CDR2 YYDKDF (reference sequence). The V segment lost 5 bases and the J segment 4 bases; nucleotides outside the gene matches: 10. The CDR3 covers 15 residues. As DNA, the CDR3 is TGTGCCACCAGCCCAAACCCACAGGGGACCTATGGCTACACCTTC. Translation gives CATSPNPQGTYGYTF.

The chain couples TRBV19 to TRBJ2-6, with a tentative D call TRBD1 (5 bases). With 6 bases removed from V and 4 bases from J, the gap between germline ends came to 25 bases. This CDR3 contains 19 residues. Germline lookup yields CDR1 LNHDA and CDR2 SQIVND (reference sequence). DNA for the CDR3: TGTGCCAGTAGCCCGGTGGCGAGGCAATATCGGACAGGGGCCAACGTCCTGACTTTC. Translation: CASSPVARQYRTGANVLTF. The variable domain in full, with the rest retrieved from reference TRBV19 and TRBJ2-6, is DGGITQSPKYLFRKEGQNVTLSCEQNLNHDAMYWYRQDPGQGLRLIYYSQIVNDFQKGDIAEGYSVSREKKESFPLTVTSAQKNPTAFYLCASSPVARQYRTGANVLTFGAGSRLTVL.